This paragraph covers one T cell receptor (beta chain) sequence. Its antigen is not known. Other DNA sequences of this sample code for an identical CDR3. The source of the sample is a study of shared clonotypes between healthy human individuals. Background on the study: Used for every donor were three CD4 naive, three CD4 memory, two CD8 naive and one CD8 memory plate. Whole-study results and caveats: Non-shared clonotypes had lower generation probabilities than clonotypes shared by all four sorted-subset donors.

In the source study's methods: ImmunoSEQ supplied junction-only sequences lacking quality scores, so filtering was different. The protocol was immunoSEQ multiplex PCR, while the TCRdb copy is restricted to in-frame clones and leaves out a portion. V and J calls and clone size are copied from that table; D and trimming were computed from the DNA. This sample has 650,000 to 800,000 clones, with 72% found just once. Donors comprised healthy HIV-negative adults lacking recent acute infections or vaccinations. Source material: memory CD4+ T cells sorted from blood. Indicated subset: CD45RA-negative fraction. This sequence was found in a woman between 25 and 40 years old in good health.

This chain's CDR3 is CASSGGQTTDTQYF. The CDR3 DNA is TGTGCCAGTAGTGGGGGACAGACCACAGATACGCAGTATTTT. J is TRBJ2-3 and V is TRBV19, with 7 bases aligning to TRBD1. Trimming cost V 5 bases and J 2 bases; bases outside gene matches: 4. The CDR3 runs 14 residues. The germline gives CDR1 LNHDA, CDR2 SQIVND (reference sequence). Looking up the rest from reference TRBV19 and TRBJ2-3 gives the full variable domain: DGGITQSPKYLFRKEGQNVTLSCEQNLNHDAMYWYRQDPGQGLRLIYYSQIVNDFQKGDIAEGYSVSREKKESFPLTVTSAQKNPTAFYLCASSGGQTTDTQYFGPGTRLTVL.